The 18 T cell receptor beta chains given below trace back to one sample, sequenced in a study of blood T cell repertoires in COVID-19. Here immunoSEQ multiplex PCR was the method, and the copy in TCRdb shows in-frame clones only, minus some. Of tens of thousands of clones listed, 79% are singletons. The source material was peripheral blood. Receptors originate from a man aged 55 to 70 with active or convalescent COVID-19.

The chain links TRBV4-3 to TRBJ1-5, with D possibly being TRBD1 (6 bases). CDR1 LGHNA and CDR2 YSLEER come from the germline V gene. The CDR3 covers 14 residues. V lost 4 bases, J lost 1 base, and 8 bases lay in between. The CDR3 sequence is CASSLGTSNQPQHF. CDR3 DNA sequence: TGCGCCAGCAGCCTCGGGACAAGCAATCAGCCCCAGCATTTT.

The CDR3 loop reads CASSSHHSVPNTEAFF. The CDR3 DNA follows: TGTGCCAGCAGCTCCCACCATTCGGTACCGAACACTGAAGCTTTCTTT. The chain links TRBV11-2 to TRBJ1-1; D not resolved. Germline lookup yields CDR1 SGHAT and CDR2 FQNNGV. The V end lost 4 bases, the J end lost 1 base, and 16 bases lay between the germline ends. The CDR3 covers 16 residues.

The chain couples TRBV9 to TRBJ2-1; D gene ambiguous. This CDR3 has 15 amino acids. The germline V gene encodes CDR1 SGDLS and CDR2 YYNGEE. The V gene lost 0 bases and the J gene lost 4 bases, with 11 bases spanning the gap. CDR3 protein: CASSVDGNLYNEQFF. The CDR3 region has the DNA TGTGCCAGCAGCGTAGACGGTAATTTGTACAATGAGCAGTTCTTC. The complete variable domain, with remaining parts taken from reference TRBV9 and TRBJ2-1, reads DSGVTQTPKHLITATGQRVTLRCSPRSGDLSVYWYQQSLDQGLQFLIQYYNGEERAKGNILERFSAQQFPDLHSELNLSSLELGDSALYFCASSVDGNLYNEQFFGPGTRLTVL.

The genes are TRBV19 and TRBJ2-7; tentative D call: TRBD1 (5 bases). The CDR3 sequence is 11 residues long. The ends were cut back, 5 bases at V and 9 bases at J, with 11 bases in the middle. Germline V gives CDR1 LNHDA, CDR2 SQIVND (reference sequence). The CDR3 DNA reads as TGTGCCAGTAGTCCAGGACAACGGCAGTACTTC. Its protein product is CASSPGQRQYF. The whole variable domain, remainder taken from reference TRBV19 and TRBJ2-7, is DGGITQSPKYLFRKEGQNVTLSCEQNLNHDAMYWYRQDPGQGLRLIYYSQIVNDFQKGDIAEGYSVSREKKESFPLTVTSAQKNPTAFYLCASSPGQRQYFGPGTRLTVT.

The chain links TRBV3-1 (or the pseudogene TRBV3-2) to TRBJ2-7, with D unresolved. The CDR3 loop spans 12 amino acids. Germline CDR1 reads LGHDT; CDR2 reads YNNKEL (reference sequence). With 6 bases removed from V and 0 bases from J, the gap between germline ends came to 6 bases. In DNA form, the CDR3 reads TGTGCCAGCAGTCGCAGCTCCTACGAGCAGTACTTC. Amino acids: CASSRSSYEQYF.

The chain recombines TRBV7-8 with TRBJ1-6; D is ambiguous. The germline V gene has CDR1 SGHVS and CDR2 FQNEAQ. V gave up 3 bases and J gave up 0 bases, with 3 bases separating them. The CDR3 has 14 amino acids. The CDR3 DNA sequence: TGTGCCAGCAGCTTGAGCTCCTATAATTCACCCCTCCACTTT. It yields the protein CASSLSSYNSPLHF.

CDR3 loop: CASRSGTGNAGELFF. The CDR3 DNA follows: TGTGCCAGCAGATCCGGGACAGGGAATGCCGGGGAGCTGTTTTTT. This chain joins TRBV6-5 and TRBJ2-2, with 9 bases lining up with TRBD1. The J segment lost 6 bases and the V segment lost 6 bases, leaving 8 bases of the junction unmatched. There are 15 residues in the CDR3. Germline V gene lookup returns CDR1 MNHEY and CDR2 SVGAGI.

V and J are TRBV12-5 and TRBJ2-2; perhaps TRBD2 as D (5 bases). Germline assignment: CDR1 LGHNT and CDR2 FRNRAP. V lost 1 base and J lost 6, with 9 bases in between. This CDR3 contains 14 residues. The CDR3 DNA reads as TGTGCTAGTGGTTTGGGCGAGGGCCCCGGGGAGCTGTTTTTT. Encoded protein: CASGLGEGPGELFF.

The rearrangement links TRBV5-5 to TRBJ1-1; TRBD1 agrees at 7 bases. Trimming at V came to 0 bases and at J to 3 bases, leaving 2 bases not matched to a gene. The CDR3 runs to 14 residues. Germline loops: CDR1 SGHKS, CDR2 YYEKEE (reference sequence). CDR3 sequence reads: CASSLDRGYTEAFF. CDR3 DNA sequence: TGTGCCAGCAGCTTGGACAGGGGATACACTGAAGCTTTCTTT.

The rearrangement joins TRBV6-6 to TRBJ2-1; 7 bases map to TRBD1. The CDR3 covers 12 residues. With 5 bases clipped from V and 7 bases from J, the junction kept 2 bases outside the gene matches. Germline loops: CDR1 MNHNY, CDR2 SVGAGI (reference sequence). The CDR3 DNA reads TGTGCCAGCAGTGCACAGGGGAATGAGCAGTTCTTC. It is translated as CASSAQGNEQFF.

This chain connects TRBV20-1 to TRBJ1-6; unclear D gene. Germline assignment: CDR1 DFQATT and CDR2 SNEGSKA (reference sequence). This CDR3 has 13 residues. The germline V and J ends were trimmed by 3 bases and 12 bases, with 15 bases remaining between them. DNA of the CDR3: TGCAGTGCTAGTGCAGGTCGGACTCTACCCCTCCACTTT. Protein product: CSASAGRTLPLHF.

The rearrangement joins TRBV7-3 to TRBJ2-2; D is possibly TRBD1 (5 bases). The CDR3 has 16 amino acids. Germline CDR1 and CDR2: SGHTA and FQGTGA. V was shortened by 4 bases and J by 5 bases, with 17 bases between the two germline ends. The CDR3 DNA reads TGTGCCAGCAGCTCGGATCCCGGCAGGGAAACCGGGGAGCTGTTTTTT. Protein sequence: CASSSDPGRETGELFF.

This chain joins TRBV28 and TRBJ2-4, with TRBD2 matching 8 bases. Germline V CDR1 and CDR2: MDHEN, SYDVKM. The V gene end was trimmed by 6 bases and the J gene end by 1 base; junction bases not matched to a gene: 14. The CDR3 runs 18 residues. This chain's CDR3 is CASSLRLGGGLAKNIQYF. The CDR3 DNA reads as TGTGCCAGCAGCCTACGACTTGGCGGGGGGTTGGCCAAAAACATTCAGTACTTC.

The rearrangement uses TRBV5-4 and TRBJ1-6; the match to TRBD1 covers 8 bases. V shed 5 bases, J shed 8 bases, and the junction held 9 bases outside the gene matches. The germline V gene encodes CDR1 SGHNT and CDR2 YYREEE (reference sequence). The CDR3 consists of 15 residues. CDR3 DNA sequence: TGTGCCAGCAGTTCTCCGGGACAGGTTGATTCACCCCTCCACTTT. Translating it yields CASSSPGQVDSPLHF.

Written as DNA, the CDR3 is TGTGCCAGCAGGCTGGGGGGGGCAGATACGCAGTATTTT. Amino acids: CASRLGGADTQYF. The chain uses TRBV6-5 and TRBJ2-3, with 7 bases aligning to TRBD2. CDR3 size: 13 residues. J was trimmed by 4 bases and V by 6 bases; bases with no gene match: 4. Germline V gene lookup returns CDR1 MNHEY and CDR2 SVGAGI.

The J gene is TRBJ2-7, the V gene TRBV20-1; possibly TRBD1 for D (6 bases). The CDR3 sequence is 11 residues long. Per germline, CDR1 DFQATT and CDR2 SNEGSKA (reference sequence). CDR3 DNA: TGCAGCCCCTCGACAGGCTACGAGCAGTACTTC. Residues: CSPSTGYEQYF.

The gene calls are TRBV10-2 and TRBJ2-1; possibly TRBD2 for D (5 bases). Per germline, CDR1 WSHSY and CDR2 SAAADI. This CDR3 comprises 16 residues. V gave up 4 bases and J gave up 0 bases, with 13 bases separating them. CDR3 residues: CASSGFPGSSYNEQFF. The DNA of the CDR3 is TGCGCCAGCAGTGGATTCCCGGGGAGCTCCTACAATGAGCAGTTCTTC.

The J gene is TRBJ2-7, the V gene TRBV27; D possibly corresponds to TRBD1 (5 bases). CDR1 MNHEY and CDR2 SMNVEV come from the germline V gene (reference sequence). The CDR3 sequence is 14 residues long. The V end lost 5 bases, the J end lost 0 bases, and 11 bases lay between the germline ends. The CDR3 sequence: CASSERQSSYEQYF. The CDR3 DNA is TGTGCCAGCAGTGAACGACAGAGCTCCTACGAGCAGTACTTC.